This T cell receptor (beta chain) stems from a study of T cells in Graves' hyperthyroidism and ophthalmopathy. Germline V gene data show CDR1 as LNHNV and CDR2 as YYDKDF (reference sequence). V gave up 1 base and J gave up 4 bases, with 11 bases separating them. This CDR3 has 15 amino acids. There were TCR beta CDR3 regions amplified from RNA transcripts. The HTBI primer set drove a first-round RT-PCR of the TCR CDR3. TCRdb re-called the multiplex PCR reads with MiXCR, one entry per CDR3 protein. The repertoire has around 290,000 distinct CDR3 sequences, roughly an eighth of them found once; the top ten carry under 8%. Patients aged 18 to 65 with hyperthyroidism were newly diagnosed, with duration under 2 months. Uncontrolled infection, other autoimmune disease, pregnancy or lactation led to exclusion.

Sequencing used blood. The receptor's source is a woman aged 40 to 55 with Graves' hyperthyroidism. The J gene is TRBJ1-5, the V gene TRBV15; D is unclear. CDR3 DNA sequence: TGTGCCACCAGCAGAGGGGTTCAAACTAATCAGCCCCAGCATTTT. Translated: CATSRGVQTNQPQHF.